Presented here are 3 T cell receptor beta chains from one specimen sequenced in a study of a mutant IDH1 vaccine in newly diagnosed glioma. Their target antigens are unknown. The time point denotes: week 23, last vaccination. In the vaccine, a single dose held 300 ug of the mutant IDH1 20-mer peptide, along with topical imiquimod. Clones were sequenced by immunoSEQ multiplex PCR, and TCRdb holds only the in-frame ones, with some missing. The table shows around 29,000 clones, with around 80% occurring only once. The specimen was PBMCs, collected from a glioma patient whose treatment included an IDH1 peptide vaccine. The receptors originated from a woman aged 18-29 years with glioma.

V is TRBV19 and J is TRBJ2-5; 8 positions agree with TRBD2. Germline values: CDR1 LNHDA, CDR2 SQIVND (reference sequence). Trimming cost V 5 bases and J 1 base; bases outside gene matches: 9. The CDR3 runs to 16 residues. CDR3 nucleotide sequence: TGTGCCAGTAGTCTTAGTAGCGGGATTGGCCAAGAGACCCAGTACTTC. The encoded protein is CASSLSSGIGQETQYF.

The chain links TRBV2 to TRBJ2-1, with D uncertain. Looked up from germline, CDR1 is SNHLY and CDR2 is FYNNEI. The CDR3 covers 13 residues. Deletions cut 7 bases from V and 5 bases from J, with 12 bases between. DNA of the CDR3: TGTGCCAGCACTATGGACCACAACAATGAGCAGTTCTTC. It yields the protein CASTMDHNNEQFF.

The chain has TRBV15 and TRBJ1-4; no firm D call. This CDR3 has 16 amino acids. Germline CDR1 is LNHNV and CDR2 is YYDKDF (reference sequence). Trimming removed 4 bases at V and 0 bases at J, with 12 bases between. The CDR3 sequence is CATSKDDGATNEKLFF. The CDR3 DNA sequence: TGTGCCACCAGCAAAGACGACGGTGCAACTAATGAAAAACTGTTTTTT.